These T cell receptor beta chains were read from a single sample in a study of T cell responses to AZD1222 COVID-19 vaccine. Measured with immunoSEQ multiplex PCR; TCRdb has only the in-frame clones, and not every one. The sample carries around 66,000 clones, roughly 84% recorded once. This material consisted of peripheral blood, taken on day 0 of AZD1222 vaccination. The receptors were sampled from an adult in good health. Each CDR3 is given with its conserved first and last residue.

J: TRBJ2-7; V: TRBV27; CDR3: CASTPYRGLASAEQYF
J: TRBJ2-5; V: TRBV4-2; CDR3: CASSQESSGGSEETQYF
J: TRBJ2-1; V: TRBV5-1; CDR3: CASGTRGGYSYNEQFF
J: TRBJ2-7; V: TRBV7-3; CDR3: CASSSGPRTEQYF
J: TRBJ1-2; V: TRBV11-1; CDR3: CASSTDRGNWYGYTF
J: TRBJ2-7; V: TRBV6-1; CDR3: CASSDQGAYEQYF
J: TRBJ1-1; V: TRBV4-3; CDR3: CASSQDDGRVQVGNTEAFF
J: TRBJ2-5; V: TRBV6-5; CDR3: CASSYGETQYF
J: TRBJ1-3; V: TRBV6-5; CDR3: CASRARGGLGNTIYF
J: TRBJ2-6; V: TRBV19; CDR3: CASSPGHISVSGANVLTF
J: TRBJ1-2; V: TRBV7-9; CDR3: CASSPRDAYGYTF
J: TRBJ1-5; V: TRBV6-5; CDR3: CASRTGIDSNQPQHF
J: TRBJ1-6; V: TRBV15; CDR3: CATKGVTHSPLHF
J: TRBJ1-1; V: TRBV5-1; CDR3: CASSVQGSSTEAFF
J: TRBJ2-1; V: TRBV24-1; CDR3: CATSDHRTGTNEQFF
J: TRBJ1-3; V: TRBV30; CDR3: CASSGTSGNTIYF
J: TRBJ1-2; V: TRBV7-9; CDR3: CASSLATGRDSYGYTF
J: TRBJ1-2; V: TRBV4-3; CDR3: CASSQDGGDKNYGYTF
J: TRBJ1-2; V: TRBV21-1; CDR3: CASSRAEGPNYGYTF
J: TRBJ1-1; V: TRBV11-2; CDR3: CASSLDVSTEAFF
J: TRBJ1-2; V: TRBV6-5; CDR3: CASSYSETGYGYTF
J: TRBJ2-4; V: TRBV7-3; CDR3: CASSLTGGSKNIQYF
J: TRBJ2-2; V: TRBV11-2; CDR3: CAGGYRGSDTGELFF
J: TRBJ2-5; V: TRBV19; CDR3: CASSMGWGTKETQYF
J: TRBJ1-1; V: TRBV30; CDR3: CAWAGHPVAFF
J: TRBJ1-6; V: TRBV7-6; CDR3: CASASTSGPDNSPLHF
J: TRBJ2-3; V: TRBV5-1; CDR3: CASSLEGRSHTDTQYF
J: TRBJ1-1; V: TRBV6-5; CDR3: CASSYNRPNTEAFF
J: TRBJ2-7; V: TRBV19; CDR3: CASSIGRASYEQYF
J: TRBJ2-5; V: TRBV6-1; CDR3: CASSEVRTSVKETQYF
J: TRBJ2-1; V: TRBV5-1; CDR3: CASSSSGSTYNEQFF
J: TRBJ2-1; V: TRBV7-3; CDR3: CASTADGRFSYNEQFF
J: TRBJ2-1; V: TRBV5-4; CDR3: CASSLEGTSGGVWNEQFF
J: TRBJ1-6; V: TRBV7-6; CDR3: CASSPSPRTGPNSPLHF
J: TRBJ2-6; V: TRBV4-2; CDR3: CASSQEEGSGANVLTF
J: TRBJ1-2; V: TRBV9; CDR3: CASSLWGQGGNGYTF
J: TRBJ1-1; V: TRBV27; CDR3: CASRRKRGSVGVNTEAFF
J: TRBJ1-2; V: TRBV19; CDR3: CASSITSRGFHGYTF
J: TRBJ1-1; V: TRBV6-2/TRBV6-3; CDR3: CASSYSSFSARGSSGEAFF
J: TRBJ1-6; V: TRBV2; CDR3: CASSGQGTLSEPLHF
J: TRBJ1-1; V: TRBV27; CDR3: CASSRDGRNTEAFF
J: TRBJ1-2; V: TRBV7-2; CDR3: CASSPEALNQLGYTF
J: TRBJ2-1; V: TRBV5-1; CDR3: CASSLVAGGGNEQFF
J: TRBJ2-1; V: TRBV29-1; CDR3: CSVLGQGALQFF
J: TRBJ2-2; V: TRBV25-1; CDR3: CASMGVAANTGELFF
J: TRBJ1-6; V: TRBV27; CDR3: CASSFLGNSPLHF
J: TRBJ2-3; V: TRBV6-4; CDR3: CASSEATSTDTQYF
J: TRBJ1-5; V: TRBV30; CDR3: CAWSADFPGRNQPQHF
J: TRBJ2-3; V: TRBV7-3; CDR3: CASSIGLAETDTQYF
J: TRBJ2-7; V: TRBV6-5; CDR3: CASSTPGVEQYF
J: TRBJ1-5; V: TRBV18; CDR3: CASSPFSGNQPQHF
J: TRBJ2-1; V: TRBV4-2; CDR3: CASSHQSGNTNEQFF
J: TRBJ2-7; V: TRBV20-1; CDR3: CSARGNYEQYF
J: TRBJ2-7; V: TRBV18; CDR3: CASSPRDYEQYF
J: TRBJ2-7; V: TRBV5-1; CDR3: CASSLGQGPYEQYF
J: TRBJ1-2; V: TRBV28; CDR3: CASLRGVYGYTF